Each of the 23 T cell receptor beta chains below was sequenced from the same sample in a study of shared clonotypes between healthy human individuals. TCRdb's copy holds only in-frame clones and misses some; the assay was immunoSEQ multiplex PCR. The sample holds 1 million to 1.2 million clones, about 80% seen once. The material sequenced was memory CD4+ T cells from PBMCs. Subset described: CD45RA-negative fraction. The receptors were sampled from a man between 18 and 35 years old in good health. Some clones in this sample may be carry-over from other donors' samples.

This sequence joins TRBV5-1 and TRBJ2-1, with a tentative D call TRBD2 (6 bases). V lost 0 bases and J lost 4, with 17 bases in between. The germline V gene has CDR1 SGHRS and CDR2 YFSETQ. The CDR3 loop spans 17 amino acids. As DNA, the CDR3 is TGCGCCAGCAGCTTGGTTGGAGCCGGGACTGCATACAATGAGCAGTTCTTC. Translated, it gives CASSLVGAGTAYNEQFF.

For the CDR3, the DNA is TGTGCCAGCAGTACCCGGGGAGGCCCCGAGCAGTACTTC. This codes for CASSTRGGPEQYF. The rearrangement links TRBV27 to TRBJ2-7; maybe TRBD2 (6 bases). CDR1 is MNHEY, CDR2 SMNVEV, per germline (reference sequence). V gave up 5 bases and J gave up 6 bases, with 14 bases separating them. This CDR3 comprises 13 residues.

This chain connects TRBV28 to TRBJ1-2; TRBD1 might be the D (5 bases). V dropped 7 bases and J dropped 3 bases, with 24 bases sitting between them. This CDR3 has 17 residues. Germline values: CDR1 MDHEN, CDR2 SYDVKM. CDR3 in amino acids: CASIRAPTWAAYYGYTF. In DNA form, the CDR3 reads TGTGCCAGCATCAGGGCCCCAACATGGGCAGCCTACTATGGCTACACCTTC.

Only one count was recorded for this clone. This chain links TRBV6-1 with TRBJ2-7; the match to TRBD1 covers 9 bases. Germline CDR1 reads MNHNS; CDR2 reads SASEGT. The CDR3 runs 13 residues. V lost 6 bases and J lost 2; bases outside the gene matches: 2. Here the CDR3 reads CASRDRGPYEQYF. Written as DNA, the CDR3 is TGTGCCAGCAGGGACAGGGGTCCCTACGAGCAGTACTTC.

This clone has a single count. The chain is built from TRBV6-1 and TRBJ2-7, with TRBD2 matching over 12 bases. Germline CDR1 MNHNS, CDR2 SASEGT. The CDR3 is 16 residues long. V lost 3 bases, J lost 2 bases, and 5 bases stayed unmatched. The CDR3 sequence: CASSDRTSGIPYEQYF. The CDR3 DNA reads TGTGCCAGCAGTGACCGGACTAGCGGGATACCCTACGAGCAGTACTTC.

This clone came up a few times. One end of the junction does not line up with germline, which may come from a read error. The chain's CDR3 is CASRIGGTNQPQHF. In DNA form, the CDR3 reads TGTGCCAGTAGGATAGGGGGCACGAATCAGCCCCAGCATTTT. This chain connects TRBV19 to TRBJ1-5; 7 bases match TRBD1. The germline V gene encodes CDR1 LNHDA and CDR2 SQIVND (reference sequence). CDR3 length: 14 amino acids.

The chain couples TRBV19 to TRBJ2-6; TRBD1 agrees at 9 bases. The V and J ends lost 5 bases and 2 bases, in that order; junction bases with no gene match: 1. Germline V lookup: CDR1 LNHDA, CDR2 SQIVND (reference sequence). The CDR3 is 15 amino acids. Here the CDR3 DNA reads TGTGCCAGTAGTGGACAGGGGACTGGGGCCAACGTCCTGACTTTC. This gives the protein CASSGQGTGANVLTF.

The CDR3, as DNA: TGTGCCAGCGGGTTTGGGGAGACCCAGTACTTC. Protein product: CASGFGETQYF. V and J are TRBV2 and TRBJ2-5; no definite D call. Trimming cost V 8 bases and J 5 bases, with 9 bases left between them. There are 11 residues in the CDR3. Germline CDR1 and CDR2: SNHLY and FYNNEI.

This clone was picked up many times. The same CDR3 also results from other DNA sequences found in this sample. This chain joins TRBV4-2 and TRBJ2-3; 10 nucleotides match TRBD2. This CDR3 spans 16 amino acids. V lost 0 bases and J lost 3; bases outside the gene matches: 3. CDR1 is LGHNA and CDR2 is YNFKEQ in the germline V gene. CDR3 DNA: TGTGCCAGCAGCCAAGAACCTAGCGGGAGTACAGATACGCAGTATTTT. Translated, it gives CASSQEPSGSTDTQYF.

V gene TRBV11-2 combines with J gene TRBJ1-5; weak D call: TRBD1 (6 bases). Trimming pared 3 bases from V and 4 bases from J, leaving 10 bases between. This CDR3 has 14 residues. Germline CDR1 SGHAT, CDR2 FQNNGV. The CDR3 spells CASSLQGTNQPQHF. Written as DNA, the CDR3 is TGTGCCAGCAGCTTGCAGGGGACAAATCAGCCCCAGCATTTT.

V usage is TRBV10-3 and J usage is TRBJ1-3; D remains unclear. The CDR3 consists of 15 residues. CDR1 is ENHRY and CDR2 is SYGVKD in the germline V gene. V was cut by 3 bases and J by 0 bases, with 9 bases left in between. The DNA for the CDR3 is TGTGCCATCAGTGACAACAGAAGCTCTGGAAACACCATATATTTT. It codes for CAISDNRSSGNTIYF.

The sample holds one count of this clone. Relative to the germline gene, one junction end is altered; a read error may explain this. The chain joins TRBV10-3 to TRBJ1-2; D might be TRBD1 (6 bases). The CDR3 is 13 amino acids. Germline V CDR1 and CDR2: ENHRY, SYGVKD. CDR3 region: CAISEQGSYGHTF. DNA for the CDR3: TGTGCCATCAGTGAACAGGGTTCCTATGGCCACACCTTC.

This clone has more than one count but fewer than ten. V is TRBV9 and J is TRBJ2-5; 7 bases align to TRBD2. Germline V gene sequence: CDR1 SGDLS, CDR2 YYNGEE. The junction had 5 bases not matched to a gene; V was cut back by 1 base and J by 2 bases. CDR3 length equals 15 residues. The CDR3 reads CASSVLGGGQETQYF. CDR3 sequence (DNA): TGTGCCAGCAGCGTACTGGGCGGGGGACAAGAGACCCAGTACTTC.

The chain recombines TRBV28 with TRBJ1-4; D perhaps matches TRBD1 (5 bases). This CDR3 contains 15 residues. The V and J ends lost 4 bases and 6 bases respectively, with 15 bases between them. Germline V gives CDR1 MDHEN, CDR2 SYDVKM. CDR3 DNA sequence: TGTGCCAGCAGTTCCCAGGGAGGCCTGGATGAAAAACTGTTTTTT. Translating gives CASSSQGGLDEKLFF.

The chain couples TRBV29-1 to TRBJ2-7; D remains unclear. The CDR3 has 12 amino acids. V was shortened by 0 bases and J by 7 bases, with 10 bases between the two germline ends. The V gene's germline CDR1 is SQVTM and CDR2 ANQGSEA. The chain's CDR3 is CSVEDLGREQYF. CDR3 in DNA: TGCAGCGTTGAAGATCTTGGCAGGGAGCAGTACTTC.

The chain employs TRBV10-3 and TRBJ2-2, with a possible D match to TRBD2 (5 bases). V shed 11 bases and J shed 4 bases, with 17 bases lying between them. The length of the CDR3 is 14 residues. Germline lookup yields CDR1 ENHRY and CDR2 SYGVKD. The CDR3 nucleotides read TGTGCCGCCAAGGCGGGCTTGGCCACCGGGGAGCTGTTTTTT. It codes for CAAKAGLATGELFF.

This clone showed up just a few times. The V call is TRBV9, the J call TRBJ2-7, with D possibly matching TRBD2 (6 bases). CDR1 and CDR2 from the germline V gene are SGDLS and YYNGEE. Deletions cut 0 bases from V and 5 bases from J, with 12 bases between. This CDR3 spans 14 amino acids. CDR3 sequence reads: CASSVGGAGNEQYF. For the CDR3, the DNA is TGTGCCAGCAGCGTAGGCGGGGCAGGGAACGAGCAGTACTTC. The whole variable domain, remainder taken from reference TRBV9 and TRBJ2-7, is DSGVTQTPKHLITATGQRVTLRCSPRSGDLSVYWYQQSLDQGLQFLIQYYNGEERAKGNILERFSAQQFPDLHSELNLSSLELGDSALYFCASSVGGAGNEQYFGPGTRLTVT.

This chain links TRBV6-1 with TRBJ1-3; possible D gene TRBD1, 6 bases. This CDR3 spans 15 amino acids. In germline, CDR1 is MNHNS, CDR2 SASEGT. The V and J ends lost 6 bases and 0 bases respectively, with 12 bases between them. For the CDR3, the DNA is TGTGCCAGCAGGGGGGACACTTACTCTGGAAACACCATATATTTT. This codes for CASRGDTYSGNTIYF.

This sequence joins TRBV5-4 and TRBJ2-5, with 7 bases matching TRBD2. Per germline, CDR1 SGHNT and CDR2 YYREEE (reference sequence). The CDR3 extends over 14 amino acids. Trimming cost V 4 bases and J 2 bases; bases outside gene matches: 5. CDR3 sequence: CASSPGGGQETQYF. In DNA, the CDR3 is TGTGCCAGCAGCCCTGGGGGGGGTCAAGAGACCCAGTACTTC. Full variable domain (rest looked up from reference TRBV5-4 and TRBJ2-5): ETGVTQSPTHLIKTRGQQVTLRCSSQSGHNTVSWYQQALGQGPQFIFQYYREEENGRGNFPPRFSGLQFPNYSSELNVNALELDDSALYLCASSPGGGQETQYFGPGTRLLVL.

The gene calls are TRBV5-1 and TRBJ2-5; perhaps D is TRBD1 or TRBD2 (5 bases each). The CDR3 loop spans 16 amino acids. Trimming removed 0 bases at V and 0 bases at J, with 12 bases between. Looked up from germline, CDR1 is SGHRS and CDR2 is YFSETQ. The CDR3 nucleotides read TGCGCCAGCAGCTTGGTGGGGGTCCTGTACCAAGAGACCCAGTACTTC. It encodes CASSLVGVLYQETQYF.

The V and J genes are TRBV15 and TRBJ1-5; D remains unclear. CDR1 and CDR2 from the germline V gene are LNHNV and YYDKDF (reference sequence). Deletions cut 2 bases from V and 4 bases from J, with 12 bases between. CDR3 length: 15 residues. The CDR3 sequence is CATSRLQTLNQPQHF. CDR3 bases: TGTGCCACCAGCAGACTCCAGACCTTGAATCAGCCCCAGCATTTT.

This clone was observed a handful of times. This chain connects TRBV19 to TRBJ2-5, with 11 bases lining up with TRBD1. Near its end, the DNA agrees better with TRBJ2-7, so the J call may be wrong. The CDR3 contains 14 residues. Germline V CDR1 and CDR2: LNHDA, SQIVND (reference sequence). The DNA for the CDR3 is TGTGCCAGTAGTATGGGGACAGGGGGGAACGAGCAGTACTTC. Protein sequence: CASSMGTGGNEQYF.

V usage is TRBV19 and J usage is TRBJ1-2, with D possibly being TRBD1 (6 bases). V lost 11 bases and J lost 0, with 22 bases in between. CDR3 size: 16 residues. Germline V gives CDR1 LNHDA, CDR2 SQIVND (reference sequence). The CDR3 nucleotides read TGTGCCCCCCCCGAGGTTACCCAGGGGACTAACTATGGCTACACCTTC. Translating it yields CAPPEVTQGTNYGYTF.